The TCR beta chain under discussion was sequenced for a study of human T cells and chemical hapten exposure. Per the germline V gene, CDR1 is SGHNT and CDR2 is YYREEE (reference sequence). CDR3 length: 15 amino acids. The trim removed 6 bases at V and 7 bases at J, leaving 14 bases unmatched. This clonotype has just a few counts. In TCRdb, the RACE reads were re-called with MiXCR into one record per CDR3 protein. Among some 170,000 distinct CDR3 sequences listed, around a quarter were seen once. The time point here: patch test 3, about 24 weeks after DPC sensitization. Treatment denoted: therapeutic diphenylcyclopropenone sensitization with weekly scalp DPC.

The sequenced sample was whole blood, obtained in connection with sensitization to the hapten diphenylcyclopropenone (DPC). The chain joins TRBV5-4 to TRBJ2-7; 9 nucleotides agree with TRBD2. The TCR originated in a woman younger than 35 with alopecia areata. Some clones in this sample may be carry-over from other donors' samples. For the CDR3, the DNA is TGTGCCAGCACCGGGGGGCCTAGCGGGACCATGGAGCAGTACTTC. Translating it yields CASTGGPSGTMEQYF.